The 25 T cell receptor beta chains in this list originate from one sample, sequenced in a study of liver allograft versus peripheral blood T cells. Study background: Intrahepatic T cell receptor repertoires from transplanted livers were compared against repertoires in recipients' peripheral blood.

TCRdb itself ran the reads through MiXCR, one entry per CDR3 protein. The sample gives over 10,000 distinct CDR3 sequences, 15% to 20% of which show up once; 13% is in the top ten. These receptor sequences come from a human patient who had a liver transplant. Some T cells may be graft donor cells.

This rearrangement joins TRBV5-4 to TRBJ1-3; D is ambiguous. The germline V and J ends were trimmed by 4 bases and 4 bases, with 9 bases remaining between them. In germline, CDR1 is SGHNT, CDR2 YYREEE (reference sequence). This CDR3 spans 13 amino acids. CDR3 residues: CASSLDGGNTIYF. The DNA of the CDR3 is TGTGCCAGCAGCCTGGACGGGGGAAACACCATATATTTT.

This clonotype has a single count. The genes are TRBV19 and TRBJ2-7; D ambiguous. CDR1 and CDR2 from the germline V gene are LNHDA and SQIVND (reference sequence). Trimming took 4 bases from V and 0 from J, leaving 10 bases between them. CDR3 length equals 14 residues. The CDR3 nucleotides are TGTGCCAGTAGTAGCCCAGGAAGCTCCTACGAGCAGTACTTC. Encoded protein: CASSSPGSSYEQYF.

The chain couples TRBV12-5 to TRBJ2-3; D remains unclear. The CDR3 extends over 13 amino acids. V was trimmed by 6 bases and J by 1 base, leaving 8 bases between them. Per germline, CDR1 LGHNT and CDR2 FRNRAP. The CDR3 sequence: CASGSSGTDTQYF. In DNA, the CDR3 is TGTGCTAGTGGGTCTTCGGGCACAGATACGCAGTATTTT.

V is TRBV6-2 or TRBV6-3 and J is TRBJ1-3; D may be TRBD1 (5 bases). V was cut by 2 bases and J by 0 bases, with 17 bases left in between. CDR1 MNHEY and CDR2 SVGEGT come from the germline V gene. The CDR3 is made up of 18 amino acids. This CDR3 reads CASSYKQPGRISGNTIYF. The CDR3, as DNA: TGTGCCAGCAGTTACAAGCAACCGGGACGGATCTCTGGAAACACCATATATTTT.

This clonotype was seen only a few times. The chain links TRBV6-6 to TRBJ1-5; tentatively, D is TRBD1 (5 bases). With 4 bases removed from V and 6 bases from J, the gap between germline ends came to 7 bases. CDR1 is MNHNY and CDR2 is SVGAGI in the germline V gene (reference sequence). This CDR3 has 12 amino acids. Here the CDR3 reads CASSSGSQPQHF. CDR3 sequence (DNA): TGTGCCAGCAGTTCAGGGTCTCAGCCCCAGCATTTT.

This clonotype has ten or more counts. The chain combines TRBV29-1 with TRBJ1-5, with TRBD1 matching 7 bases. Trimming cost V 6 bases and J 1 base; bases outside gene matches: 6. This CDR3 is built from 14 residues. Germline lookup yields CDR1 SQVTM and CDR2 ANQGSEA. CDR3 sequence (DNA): TGCAGCGTAGGGGGACAGCAAAGCAATCAGCCCCAGCATTTT. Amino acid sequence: CSVGGQQSNQPQHF.

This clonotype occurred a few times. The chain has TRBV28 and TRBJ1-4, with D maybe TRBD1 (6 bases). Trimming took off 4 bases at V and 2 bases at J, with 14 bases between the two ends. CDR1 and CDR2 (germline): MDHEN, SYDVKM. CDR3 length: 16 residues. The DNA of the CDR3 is TGTGCCAGCAGTTCCGCTACAGGGACTACTAATGAAAAACTGTTTTTT. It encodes CASSSATGTTNEKLFF.

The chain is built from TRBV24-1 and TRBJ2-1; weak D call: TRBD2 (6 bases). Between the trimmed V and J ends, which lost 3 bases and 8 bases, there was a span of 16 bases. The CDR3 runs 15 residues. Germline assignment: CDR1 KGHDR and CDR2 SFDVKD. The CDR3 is CATSDNGGMVYEQFF. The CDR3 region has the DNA TGTGCCACCAGTGATAACGGCGGGATGGTCTATGAGCAGTTCTTC.

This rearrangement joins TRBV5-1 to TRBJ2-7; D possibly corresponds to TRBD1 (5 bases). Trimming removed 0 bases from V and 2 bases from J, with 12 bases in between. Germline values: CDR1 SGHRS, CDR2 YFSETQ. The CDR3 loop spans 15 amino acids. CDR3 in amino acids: CASSLEGRAAYEQYF. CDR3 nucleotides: TGCGCCAGCAGCTTGGAGGGCAGGGCAGCCTACGAGCAGTACTTC.

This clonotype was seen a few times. As DNA, the CDR3 is TGCAGTGCCGCCCCCGAGACTAGTTGGTCCTACAATGAGCAGTTCTTC. Translating it yields CSAAPETSWSYNEQFF. This sequence joins TRBV20-1 and TRBJ2-1, with D maybe TRBD2 (6 bases). The CDR3 covers 16 residues. Trimming stripped 6 bases from V and 1 base from J, with 19 bases between. Germline assignment: CDR1 DFQATT and CDR2 SNEGSKA (reference sequence).

The CDR3 DNA sequence: TGCAGTGCTAGAAGGGACAGGGATGAGCAGTTCTTC. Residues: CSARRDRDEQFF. J is TRBJ2-1 and V is TRBV20-1; 9 bases agree with TRBD1. Germline V gene data show CDR1 as DFQATT and CDR2 as SNEGSKA (reference sequence). Trimming took 2 bases from V and 8 from J; bases not matched to a gene: 1. The CDR3 extends over 12 amino acids.

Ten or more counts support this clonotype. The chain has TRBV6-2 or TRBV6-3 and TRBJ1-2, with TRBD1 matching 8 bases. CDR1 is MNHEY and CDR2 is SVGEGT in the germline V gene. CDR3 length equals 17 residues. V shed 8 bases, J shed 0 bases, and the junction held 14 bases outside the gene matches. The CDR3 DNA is TGTGCCAGCGCAAAGCGGGCAGGGGGCTTTTCTAACTATGGCTACACCTTC. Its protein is CASAKRAGGFSNYGYTF.

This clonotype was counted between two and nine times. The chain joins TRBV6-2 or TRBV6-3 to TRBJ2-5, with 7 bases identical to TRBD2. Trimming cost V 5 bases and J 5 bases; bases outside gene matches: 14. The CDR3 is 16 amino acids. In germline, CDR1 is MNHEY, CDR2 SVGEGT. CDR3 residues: CASSRRREGPRETQYF. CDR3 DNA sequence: TGTGCCAGCAGTAGACGGAGGGAGGGCCCCCGGGAGACCCAGTACTTC.

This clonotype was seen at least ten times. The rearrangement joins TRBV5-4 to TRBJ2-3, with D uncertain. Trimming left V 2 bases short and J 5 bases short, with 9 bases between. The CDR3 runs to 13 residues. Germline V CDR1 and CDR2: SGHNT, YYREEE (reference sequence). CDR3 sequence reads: CASSFLVGDTQYF. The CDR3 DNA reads TGTGCCAGCAGCTTTCTCGTAGGAGATACGCAGTATTTT.

The CDR3 protein is CASSPGFGEENEKLFF. The CDR3 region has the DNA TGTGCCAGCAGCCCAGGATTCGGGGAGGAAAATGAAAAACTGTTTTTT. The chain joins TRBV5-4 to TRBJ1-4, with D unresolved. The germline V gene has CDR1 SGHNT and CDR2 YYREEE (reference sequence). Trimming took 4 bases from V and 5 from J, leaving 18 bases between them. The CDR3 is 16 residues long.

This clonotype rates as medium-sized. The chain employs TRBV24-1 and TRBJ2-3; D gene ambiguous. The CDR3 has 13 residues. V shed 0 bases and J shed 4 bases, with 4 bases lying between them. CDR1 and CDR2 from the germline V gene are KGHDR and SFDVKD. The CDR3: CATSDLLPDTQYF. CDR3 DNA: TGTGCCACCAGTGATTTGCTACCAGATACGCAGTATTTT.

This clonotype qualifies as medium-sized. This CDR3 is CASSYEVLGQGGPDYGYTF. The CDR3 DNA reads TGTGCCAGCAGTTACGAGGTTTTGGGTCAGGGGGGGCCTGACTATGGCTACACCTTC. The chain carries TRBV6-6 and TRBJ1-2, with 7 bases matching TRBD1. Per germline, CDR1 MNHNY and CDR2 SVGAGI (reference sequence). The CDR3 totals 19 residues. J lost 3 bases, V lost 2 bases, and 18 bases had no gene match.

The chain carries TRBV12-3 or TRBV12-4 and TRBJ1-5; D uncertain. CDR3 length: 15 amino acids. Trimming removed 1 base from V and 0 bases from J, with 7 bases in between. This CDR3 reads CASSLVWNSNQPQHF. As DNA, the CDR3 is TGTGCCAGCAGTTTAGTCTGGAATAGCAATCAGCCCCAGCATTTT.

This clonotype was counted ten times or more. The chain's CDR3 is CASSPIGTVSNEQYF. The CDR3 nucleotides are TGTGCCAGCTCACCGATAGGGACGGTTTCTAACGAGCAGTACTTC. The chain links TRBV18 to TRBJ2-7; D possibly uses TRBD1 or TRBD2 (5 bases each). This CDR3 has 15 residues. Germline CDR1 reads KGHSH; CDR2 reads LQKENI. The germline V and J ends were trimmed by 3 bases and 5 bases, with 17 bases remaining between them.

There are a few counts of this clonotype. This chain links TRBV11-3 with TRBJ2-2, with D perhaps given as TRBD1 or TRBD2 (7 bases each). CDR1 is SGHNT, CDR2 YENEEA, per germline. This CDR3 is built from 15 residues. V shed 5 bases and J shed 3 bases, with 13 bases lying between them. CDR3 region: CASSGGGQHTGELFF. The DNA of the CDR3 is TGTGCCAGCAGCGGGGGGGGACAGCACACCGGGGAGCTGTTTTTT.

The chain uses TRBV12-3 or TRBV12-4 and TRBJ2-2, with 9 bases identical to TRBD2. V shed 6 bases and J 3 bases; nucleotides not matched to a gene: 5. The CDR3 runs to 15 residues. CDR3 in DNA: TGTGCCAGCAGGGGCCCTAGCGGGGACACCGGGGAGCTGTTTTTT. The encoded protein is CASRGPSGDTGELFF.

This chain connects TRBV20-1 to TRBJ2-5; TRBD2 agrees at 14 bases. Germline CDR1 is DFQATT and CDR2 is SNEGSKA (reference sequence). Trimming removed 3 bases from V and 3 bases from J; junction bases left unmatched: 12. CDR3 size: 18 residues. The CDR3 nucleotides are TGCAGTGCTAGGCCTACCGGGACTAGCGGGGGTAGGGAAGAGACCCAGTACTTC. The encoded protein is CSARPTGTSGGREETQYF.

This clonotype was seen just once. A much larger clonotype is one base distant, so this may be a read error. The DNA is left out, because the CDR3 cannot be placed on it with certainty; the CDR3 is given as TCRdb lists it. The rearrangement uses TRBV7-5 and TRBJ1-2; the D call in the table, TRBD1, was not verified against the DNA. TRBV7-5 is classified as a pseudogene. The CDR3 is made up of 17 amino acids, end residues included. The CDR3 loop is CISVPEACPGQNYGYTF.

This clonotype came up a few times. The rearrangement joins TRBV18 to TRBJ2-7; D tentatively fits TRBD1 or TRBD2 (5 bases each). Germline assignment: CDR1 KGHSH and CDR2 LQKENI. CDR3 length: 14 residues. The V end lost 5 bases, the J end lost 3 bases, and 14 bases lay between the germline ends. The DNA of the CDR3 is TGTGCCAGCTCAACCTCCGGGGCCGACTACGAGCAGTACTTC. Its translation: CASSTSGADYEQYF. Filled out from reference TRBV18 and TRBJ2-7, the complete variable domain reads NAGVMQNPRHLVRRRGQEARLRCSPMKGHSHVYWYRQLPEEGLKFMVYLQKENIIDESGMPKERFSAEFPKEGPSILRIQQVVRGDSAAYFCASSTSGADYEQYFGPGTRLTVT.

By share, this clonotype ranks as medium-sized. CDR3 protein: CASSSAPRGVQETQYF. The CDR3 DNA reads as TGTGCCAGCAGCTCGGCTCCGCGGGGGGTCCAAGAGACCCAGTACTTC. This sequence joins TRBV7-2 and TRBJ2-5, with 8 nucleotides matching TRBD2. CDR3 length: 16 residues. Losses at the gene ends were 4 bases for V and 1 base for J; bases not matched to a gene: 8. Germline V gene data show CDR1 as SGHTA and CDR2 as FQGNSA.